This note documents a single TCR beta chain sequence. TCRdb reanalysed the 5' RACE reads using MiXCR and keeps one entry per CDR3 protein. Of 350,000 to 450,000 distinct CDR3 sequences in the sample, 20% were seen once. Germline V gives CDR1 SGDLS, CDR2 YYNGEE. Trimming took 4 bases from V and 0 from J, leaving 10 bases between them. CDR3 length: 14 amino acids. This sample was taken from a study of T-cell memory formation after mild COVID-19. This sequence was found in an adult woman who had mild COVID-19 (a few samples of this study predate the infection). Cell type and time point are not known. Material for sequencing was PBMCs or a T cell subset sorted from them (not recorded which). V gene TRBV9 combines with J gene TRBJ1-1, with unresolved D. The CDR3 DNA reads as TGTGCCAGCAGCAAGACTACTTTGAACACTGAAGCTTTCTTT. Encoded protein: CASSKTTLNTEAFF.